The following is a TCR beta chain sequence with its context. Antigen unknown. Division of CD4+ cells produced a CD45RA+ naive subset and a CD45RA-negative memory subset. With 4 bases clipped from V and 7 bases from J, the junction kept 12 bases outside the gene matches. This CDR3 contains 16 residues. Germline-derived CDR1 and CDR2 are SGHDN and FVKESK. The source of the sample is a study of shared clonotypes between healthy human individuals. Study summary: Each donor's CD8 memory used one plate, CD8 naive two, each CD4 subset three. Study-wide results and caveats: Across a handful of donors, naive CD4 shared 5% to 5.5%, naive CD8 3.5% to 4%, memory CD4 roughly 2.2%, memory CD8 around 0.42%. Memory subsets generally showed smaller estimated richness than naive subsets did.

This table comes from immunoSEQ multiplex PCR, and its TCRdb copy is limited to in-frame clones, with some not included. The sample records about 1.1 million clones, approximately 77% being singletons. This clonotype originated in a man between 18 and 29 years old in good health. Some clones in this sample may be carry-over from other donors' samples. Specimen: memory CD4+ T cells from PBMCs. The subset here: CD45RA-negative fraction. The gene calls are TRBV14 and TRBJ2-7, with 11 bases fitting TRBD2. The CDR3 loop is CASSPLAGGHEGEQYF. The CDR3 DNA reads TGTGCCAGCAGCCCTCTAGCGGGAGGTCACGAGGGGGAGCAGTACTTC.